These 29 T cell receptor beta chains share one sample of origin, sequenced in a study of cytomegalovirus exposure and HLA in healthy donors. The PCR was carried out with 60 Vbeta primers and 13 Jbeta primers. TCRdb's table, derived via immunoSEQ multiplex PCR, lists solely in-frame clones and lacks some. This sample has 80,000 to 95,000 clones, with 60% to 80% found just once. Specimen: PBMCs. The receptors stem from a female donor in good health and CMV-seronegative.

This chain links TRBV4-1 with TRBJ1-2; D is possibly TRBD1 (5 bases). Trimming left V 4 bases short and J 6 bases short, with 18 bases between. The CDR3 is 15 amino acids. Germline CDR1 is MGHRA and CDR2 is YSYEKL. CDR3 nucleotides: TGCGCCAGCAGCCTACCGGGGGTCAGGGAGGATGGCTACACCTTC. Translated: CASSLPGVREDGYTF.

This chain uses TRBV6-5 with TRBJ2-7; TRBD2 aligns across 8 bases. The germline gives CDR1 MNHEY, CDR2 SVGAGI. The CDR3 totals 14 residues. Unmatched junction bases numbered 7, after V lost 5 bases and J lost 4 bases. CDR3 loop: CASSRGVAGYEQYF. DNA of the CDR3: TGTGCCAGCAGTAGGGGGGTAGCGGGATACGAGCAGTACTTC.

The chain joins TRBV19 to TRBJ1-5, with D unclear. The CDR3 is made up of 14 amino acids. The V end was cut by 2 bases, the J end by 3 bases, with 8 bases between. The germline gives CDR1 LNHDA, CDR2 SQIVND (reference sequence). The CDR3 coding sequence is TGTGCCAGTAGTATATCGGGGAACAATCAGCCCCAGCATTTT. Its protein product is CASSISGNNQPQHF.

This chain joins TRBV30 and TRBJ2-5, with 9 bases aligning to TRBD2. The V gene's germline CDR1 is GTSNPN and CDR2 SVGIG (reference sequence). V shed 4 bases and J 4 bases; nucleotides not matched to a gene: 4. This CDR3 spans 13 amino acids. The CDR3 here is CAWIKAGGETQYF. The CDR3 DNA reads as TGTGCCTGGATTAAAGCGGGGGGAGAGACCCAGTACTTC.

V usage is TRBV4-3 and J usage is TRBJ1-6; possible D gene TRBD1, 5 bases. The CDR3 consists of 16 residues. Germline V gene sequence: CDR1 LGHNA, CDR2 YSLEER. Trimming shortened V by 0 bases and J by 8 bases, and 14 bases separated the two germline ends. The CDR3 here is CASSQDQGLHDSPLHF. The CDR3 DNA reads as TGCGCCAGCAGCCAAGATCAGGGCTTACATGATTCACCCCTCCACTTT.

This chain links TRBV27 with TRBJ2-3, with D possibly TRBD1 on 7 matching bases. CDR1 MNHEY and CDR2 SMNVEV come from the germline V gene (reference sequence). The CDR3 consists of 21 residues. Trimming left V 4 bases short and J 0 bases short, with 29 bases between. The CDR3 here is CASSSLQGGGRDRASTDTQYF. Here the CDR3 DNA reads TGTGCCAGCAGTTCCCTTCAGGGGGGAGGACGGGACCGGGCTAGCACAGATACGCAGTATTTT.

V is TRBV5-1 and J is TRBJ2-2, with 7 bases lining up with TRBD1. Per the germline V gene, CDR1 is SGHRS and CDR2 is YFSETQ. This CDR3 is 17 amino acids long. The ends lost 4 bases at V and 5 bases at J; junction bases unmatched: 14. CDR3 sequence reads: CASSPIGGAAGTGELFF. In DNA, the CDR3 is TGCGCCAGCAGCCCGATAGGGGGCGCCGCAGGGACCGGGGAGCTGTTTTTT.

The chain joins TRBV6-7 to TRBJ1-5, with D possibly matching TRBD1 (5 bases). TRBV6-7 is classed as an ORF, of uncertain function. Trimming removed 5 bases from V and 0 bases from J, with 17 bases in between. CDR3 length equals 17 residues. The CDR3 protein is CASSLAGLCYSNQPQHF. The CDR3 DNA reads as TGTGCCAGCAGTCTGGCAGGGCTCTGCTATAGCAATCAGCCCCAGCATTTT.

Here the CDR3 reads CASSVEDRGKQYF. In DNA form, the CDR3 reads TGTGCCAGCAGCGTAGAGGACAGGGGAAAGCAGTACTTC. The gene calls are TRBV9 and TRBJ2-7, with 9 bases aligning to TRBD1. The CDR3 contains 13 residues. With 0 bases clipped from V and 8 bases from J, the junction kept 3 bases outside the gene matches. From germline, CDR1 is SGDLS and CDR2 YYNGEE.

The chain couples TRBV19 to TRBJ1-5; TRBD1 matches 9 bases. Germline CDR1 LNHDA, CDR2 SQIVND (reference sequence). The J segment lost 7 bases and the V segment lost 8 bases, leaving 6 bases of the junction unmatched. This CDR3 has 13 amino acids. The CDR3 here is CASSIQGAQPQHF. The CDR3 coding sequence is TGTGCCAGTTCTATACAGGGGGCGCAGCCCCAGCATTTT.

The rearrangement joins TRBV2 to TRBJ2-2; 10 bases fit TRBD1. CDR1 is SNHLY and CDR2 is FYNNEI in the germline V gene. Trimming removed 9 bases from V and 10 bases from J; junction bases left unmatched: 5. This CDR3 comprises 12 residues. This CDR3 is CARSTGGVELFF. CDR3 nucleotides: TGTGCCAGATCGACAGGGGGCGTGGAGCTGTTTTTT.

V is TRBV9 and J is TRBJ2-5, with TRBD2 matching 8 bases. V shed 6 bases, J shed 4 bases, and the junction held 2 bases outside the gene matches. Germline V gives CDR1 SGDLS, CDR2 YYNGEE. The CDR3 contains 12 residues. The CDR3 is CASTLAGETQYF. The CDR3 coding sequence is TGTGCCAGCACGCTAGCGGGAGAGACCCAGTACTTC.

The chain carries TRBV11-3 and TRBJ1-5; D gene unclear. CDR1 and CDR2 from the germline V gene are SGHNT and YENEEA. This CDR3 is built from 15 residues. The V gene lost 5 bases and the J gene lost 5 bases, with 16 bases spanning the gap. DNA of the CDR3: TGTGCCAGCAGCCCAACGAGGGTTGGGGATCAGCCCCAGCATTTT. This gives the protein CASSPTRVGDQPQHF.

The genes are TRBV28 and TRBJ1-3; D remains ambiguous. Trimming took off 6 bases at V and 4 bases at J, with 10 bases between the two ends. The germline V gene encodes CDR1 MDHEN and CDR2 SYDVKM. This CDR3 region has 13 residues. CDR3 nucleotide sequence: TGTGCCAGCAGGGGAGGTTGGGGAAACACCATATATTTT. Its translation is CASRGGWGNTIYF.

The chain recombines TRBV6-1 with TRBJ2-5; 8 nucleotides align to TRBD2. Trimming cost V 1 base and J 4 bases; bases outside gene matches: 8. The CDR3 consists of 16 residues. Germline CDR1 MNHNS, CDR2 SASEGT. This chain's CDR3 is CASSEGPAGGGETQYF. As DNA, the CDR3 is TGTGCCAGCAGTGAAGGCCCGGCGGGAGGAGGAGAGACCCAGTACTTC.

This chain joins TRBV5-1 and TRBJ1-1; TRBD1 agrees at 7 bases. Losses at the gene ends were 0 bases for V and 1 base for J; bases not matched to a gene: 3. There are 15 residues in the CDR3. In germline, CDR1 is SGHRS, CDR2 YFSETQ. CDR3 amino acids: CASSLAGQTNTEAFF. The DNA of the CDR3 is TGCGCCAGCAGCTTGGCGGGACAGACGAACACTGAAGCTTTCTTT.

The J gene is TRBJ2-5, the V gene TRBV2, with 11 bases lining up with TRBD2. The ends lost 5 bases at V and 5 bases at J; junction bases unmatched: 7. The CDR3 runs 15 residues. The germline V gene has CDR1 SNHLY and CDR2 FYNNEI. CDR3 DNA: TGTGCCAGCAGTCGAAATAGCGGGAGGGGGGAGACCCAGTACTTC. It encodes CASSRNSGRGETQYF.

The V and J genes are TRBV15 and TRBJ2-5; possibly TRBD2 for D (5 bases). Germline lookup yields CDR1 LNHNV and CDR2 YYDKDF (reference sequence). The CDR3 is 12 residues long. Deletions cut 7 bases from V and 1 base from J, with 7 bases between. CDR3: CATTGSQETQYF. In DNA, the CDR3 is TGTGCCACCACGGGGAGCCAAGAGACCCAGTACTTC.

The CDR3 nucleotides read TGCAGTGCTTCCCTCGCGGACAAGGACTTCTTT. Translation: CSASLADKDFF. The V and J genes are TRBV20-1 and TRBJ1-1; tentatively, D is TRBD1 (5 bases). Germline V gene sequence: CDR1 DFQATT, CDR2 SNEGSKA (reference sequence). This CDR3 contains 11 residues. Trimming cost V 5 bases and J 14 bases, with 18 bases left between them.

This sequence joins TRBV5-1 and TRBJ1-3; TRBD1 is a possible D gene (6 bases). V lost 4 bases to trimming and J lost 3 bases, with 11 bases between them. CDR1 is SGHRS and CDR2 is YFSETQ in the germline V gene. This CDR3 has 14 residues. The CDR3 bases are TGCGCCAGCAGCCCCAAGGGGGATGGAAACACCATATATTTT. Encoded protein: CASSPKGDGNTIYF.

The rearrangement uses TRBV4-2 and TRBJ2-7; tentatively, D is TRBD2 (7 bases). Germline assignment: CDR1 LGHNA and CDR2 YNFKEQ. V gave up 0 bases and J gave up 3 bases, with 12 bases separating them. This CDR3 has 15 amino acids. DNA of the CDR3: TGTGCCAGCAGCCAAGAATCCGGGGGGCTCTACGAGCAGTACTTC. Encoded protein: CASSQESGGLYEQYF.

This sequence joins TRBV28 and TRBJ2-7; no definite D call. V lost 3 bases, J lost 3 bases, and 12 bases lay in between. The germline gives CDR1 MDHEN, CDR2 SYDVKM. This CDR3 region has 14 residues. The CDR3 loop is CASSLRTILYEQYF. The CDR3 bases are TGTGCCAGCAGTTTGCGCACGATCCTCTACGAGCAGTACTTC. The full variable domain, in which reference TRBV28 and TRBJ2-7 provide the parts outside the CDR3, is DVKVTQSSRYLVKRTGEKVFLECVQDMDHENMFWYRQDPGLGLRLIYFSYDVKMKEKGDIPEGYSVSREKKERFSLILESASTNQTSMYLCASSLRTILYEQYFGPGTRLTVT.

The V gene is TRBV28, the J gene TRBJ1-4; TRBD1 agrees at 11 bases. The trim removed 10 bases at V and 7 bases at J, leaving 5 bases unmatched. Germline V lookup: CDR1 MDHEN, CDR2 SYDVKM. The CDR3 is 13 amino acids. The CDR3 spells CAIGTGGGEKLFF. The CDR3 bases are TGTGCCATCGGGACAGGGGGGGGTGAAAAACTGTTTTTT.

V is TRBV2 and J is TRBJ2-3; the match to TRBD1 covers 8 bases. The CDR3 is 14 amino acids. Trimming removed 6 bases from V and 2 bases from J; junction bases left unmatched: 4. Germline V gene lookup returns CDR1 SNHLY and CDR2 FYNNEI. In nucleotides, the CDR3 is TGTGCCAGCAGGCGGACAGGGACCACAGATACGCAGTATTTT. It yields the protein CASRRTGTTDTQYF.

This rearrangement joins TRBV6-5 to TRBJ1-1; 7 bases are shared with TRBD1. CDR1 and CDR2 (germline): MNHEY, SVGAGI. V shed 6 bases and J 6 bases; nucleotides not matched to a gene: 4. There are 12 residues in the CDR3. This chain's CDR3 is CASRRTGAEAFF. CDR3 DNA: TGTGCCAGCAGGCGAACAGGGGCTGAAGCTTTCTTT.

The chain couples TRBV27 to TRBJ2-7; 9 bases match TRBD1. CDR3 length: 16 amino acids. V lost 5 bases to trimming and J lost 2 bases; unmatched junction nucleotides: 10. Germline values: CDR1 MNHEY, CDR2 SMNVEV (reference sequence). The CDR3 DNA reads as TGTGCCAGCAGTGCCCCAACAGGGGGCCGGCCCTACGAGCAGTACTTC. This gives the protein CASSAPTGGRPYEQYF.

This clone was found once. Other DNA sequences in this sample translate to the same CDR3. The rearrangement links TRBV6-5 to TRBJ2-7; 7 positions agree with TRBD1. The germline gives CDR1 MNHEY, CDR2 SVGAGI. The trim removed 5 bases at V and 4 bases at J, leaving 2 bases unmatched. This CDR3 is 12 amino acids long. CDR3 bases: TGTGCCAGCAGTCCGACAGGGTACGAGCAGTACTTC. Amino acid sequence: CASSPTGYEQYF.

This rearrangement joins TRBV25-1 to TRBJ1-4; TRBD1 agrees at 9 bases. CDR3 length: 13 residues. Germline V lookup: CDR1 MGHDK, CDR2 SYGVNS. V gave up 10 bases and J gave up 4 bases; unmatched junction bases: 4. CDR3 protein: CATGTGYNEKLFF. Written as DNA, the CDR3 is TGTGCCACCGGGACAGGGTATAATGAAAAACTGTTTTTT.

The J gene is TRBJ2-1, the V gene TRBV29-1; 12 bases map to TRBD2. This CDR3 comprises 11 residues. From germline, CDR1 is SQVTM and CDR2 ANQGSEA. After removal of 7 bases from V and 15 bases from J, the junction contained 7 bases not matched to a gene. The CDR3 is CSAGLAGKGFF. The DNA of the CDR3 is TGCAGCGCCGGACTAGCGGGGAAAGGGTTCTTC.